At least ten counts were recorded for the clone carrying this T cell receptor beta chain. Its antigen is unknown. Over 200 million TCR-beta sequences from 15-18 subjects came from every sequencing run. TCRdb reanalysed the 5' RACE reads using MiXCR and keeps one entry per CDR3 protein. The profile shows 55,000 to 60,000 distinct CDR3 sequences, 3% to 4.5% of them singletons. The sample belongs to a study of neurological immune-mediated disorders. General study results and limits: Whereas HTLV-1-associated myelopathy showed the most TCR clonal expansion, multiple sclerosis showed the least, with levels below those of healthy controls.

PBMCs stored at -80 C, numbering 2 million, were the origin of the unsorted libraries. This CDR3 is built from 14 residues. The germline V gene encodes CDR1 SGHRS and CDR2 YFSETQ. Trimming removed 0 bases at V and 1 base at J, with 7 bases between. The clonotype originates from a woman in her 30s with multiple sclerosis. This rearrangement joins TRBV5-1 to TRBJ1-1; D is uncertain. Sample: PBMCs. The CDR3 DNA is TGCGCCAGCAGCTTGGATGGAGGGAACACTGAAGCTTTCTTT. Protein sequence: CASSLDGGNTEAFF.